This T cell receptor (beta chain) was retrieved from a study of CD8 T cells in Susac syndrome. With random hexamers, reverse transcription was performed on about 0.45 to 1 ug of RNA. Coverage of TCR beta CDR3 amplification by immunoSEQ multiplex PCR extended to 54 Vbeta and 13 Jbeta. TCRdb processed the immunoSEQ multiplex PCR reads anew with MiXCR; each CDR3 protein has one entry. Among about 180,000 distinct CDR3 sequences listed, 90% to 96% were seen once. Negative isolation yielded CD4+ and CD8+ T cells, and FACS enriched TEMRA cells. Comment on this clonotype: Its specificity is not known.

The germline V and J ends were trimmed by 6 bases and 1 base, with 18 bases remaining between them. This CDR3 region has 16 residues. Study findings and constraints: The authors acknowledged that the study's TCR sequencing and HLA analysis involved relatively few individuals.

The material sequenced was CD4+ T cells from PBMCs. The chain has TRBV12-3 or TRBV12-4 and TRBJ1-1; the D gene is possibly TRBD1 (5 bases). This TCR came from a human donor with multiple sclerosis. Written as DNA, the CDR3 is TGTGCCAGCAGCCGTGTACCTGGGACGTCGAACACTGAAGCTTTCTTT. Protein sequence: CASSRVPGTSNTEAFF.